This T cell receptor beta chain was recovered during a study of shared clonotypes between healthy human individuals. Study at large: Each donor's CD8 memory used one plate, CD8 naive two, each CD4 subset three.

This clone was seen only once. Assay used: immunoSEQ multiplex PCR; TCRdb lists only in-frame clones, some missing. Among about 2.4 million clones listed, more than 80% were seen once. The ends were cut back, 1 base at V and 6 bases at J, with 16 bases in the middle. There are 15 residues in the CDR3. Germline CDR1 reads SGHAT; CDR2 reads FQNNGV. The sample taken for sequencing was naive CD4+ T cells sorted from blood. Subset reported: CD45RA+ positively selected. This TCR was recovered from a man between 18 and 35 years old in good health. The V gene is TRBV11-2, the J gene TRBJ2-7, with TRBD2 as a possible D gene (6 bases). CDR3 protein: CASSLVGGWDFEQYF. The CDR3 bases are TGTGCCAGCAGCTTAGTTGGGGGGTGGGATTTCGAGCAGTACTTC.